This section outlines one TCR beta chain sequence together with its context. The data belong to a study of blood T cell repertoires in COVID-19. Study information: Collection of acute and convalescent COVID-19 samples took place in the United States, Italy and Spain. T cells, B-cell-depleted T cells, or PBMCs supplied cDNA or gDNA.

The germline gives CDR1 LNHNV, CDR2 YYDKDF (reference sequence). The CDR3 loop spans 15 amino acids. V gave up 5 bases and J gave up 3 bases; unmatched junction bases: 8. Original processing notes: Amplified reference gene primers provided the basis for estimating nucleated cell counts. Assay used: immunoSEQ multiplex PCR; TCRdb lists only in-frame clones, some missing. V, J and clone size derive from that table, while D and trimming were established from the DNA sequence. The table lists hundreds of thousands of clones, approximately 88% of them singletons. Sequencing was done on a sample of peripheral blood. The sequence was obtained from a man younger than 35 with active or convalescent COVID-19. The chain carries TRBV15 and TRBJ2-3; 7 bases line up with TRBD2. CDR3 loop: CATSQGGSTTDTQYF. The CDR3 DNA reads as TGTGCCACCAGCCAGGGAGGGAGTACAACAGATACGCAGTATTTT.